This T cell receptor (beta chain) emerged from a study of response to subunit inactivated influenza vaccine. Each CDR3 protein is one row after TCRdb ran MiXCR on the RT-PCR reads. This sample has some 160,000 distinct CDR3 sequences, with approximately 10% found just once. Germline V gene data show CDR1 as SGHVS and CDR2 as FQNEAQ. The CDR3 is 16 residues long. V lost 5 bases, J lost 10 bases, and 15 bases stayed unmatched. The sample consisted of non-naive T cells sorted from PBMCs, taken roughly 45 days after vaccination. The origin of this receptor is a man aged 45-65 years who received an inactivated influenza vaccine. The chain uses TRBV7-8 and TRBJ2-1; 9 nucleotides match TRBD2. The CDR3 region is CASSPQWGGRAQEQFF. In nucleotides, the CDR3 is TGTGCCAGCAGCCCCCAATGGGGCGGGAGGGCCCAGGAGCAGTTCTTC.